Listed here is a single T cell receptor beta chain. What it recognizes is unknown. This entry comes from a study of cytomegalovirus exposure and HLA in healthy donors. General study findings and limits: Clusters of TCRs from the first cohort tended to co-occur in the 130 or so validation repertoires (as a later analysis found). The investigators catalogued 150 to 200 TCR beta chains as cytomegalovirus-associated. TCR sequences were mostly rare, though some public TCRs occurred in many donors.

TCRdb keeps only in-frame clones here, not all; method: immunoSEQ multiplex PCR. The sample yields 150,000 or so clones, about 86% seen once. V lost 1 base and J 7 bases, leaving 6 bases between the germline ends. Germline V gene data show CDR1 as SGHNT and CDR2 as YYREEE (reference sequence). CDR3 length: 12 residues. The TCR comes from a human donor in good health. Sample: PBMCs. The V gene is TRBV5-4, the J gene TRBJ2-1, with unresolved D. This CDR3 reads CASSLPSNEQFF. CDR3 nucleotide sequence: TGTGCCAGCAGCTTGCCTTCTAATGAGCAGTTCTTC.